Each of the 21 T cell receptor beta chains below was sequenced from the same sample in a study of T cells in narcolepsy (dated by TCRdb to 2017 to 2018). Receptor amplification or capture employed the immunoSEQ multiplex PCR assay. This immuneACCESS table, as held by TCRdb, lists in-frame sequences with V and J called but not all clones. Of the missing ones, under half trace to an unresolved V gene in checked studies; the others have no known cause. The sample has approximately 25,000 clones on record, approximately 80% of them singletons. Around 3.3% of the sample belongs to the ten largest clones. The sequenced material came from CD45RA- memory CD4+ T cells from PBMCs. The cell subset or site tag for this specimen amounts to: memory T cells sorted ex vivo from peripheral blood. Every receptor here comes from a human donor with narcolepsy.

This chain connects TRBV5-5 to TRBJ2-4; tentative D call: TRBD1 (5 bases). This CDR3 region has 17 residues. Germline V gene data show CDR1 as SGHKS and CDR2 as YYEKEE (reference sequence). Trimming removed 0 bases at V and 0 bases at J, with 13 bases between. The CDR3 reads CASSLAGRVVAKNIQYF. The DNA for the CDR3 is TGTGCCAGCAGCTTGGCTGGCAGGGTGGTAGCCAAAAACATTCAGTACTTC.

J is TRBJ1-1 and V is TRBV29-1, with TRBD1 matching over 7 bases. V lost 7 bases, J lost 8 bases, and 10 bases stayed unmatched. The CDR3 loop spans 12 amino acids. Germline V gene sequence: CDR1 SQVTM, CDR2 ANQGSEA. The CDR3 DNA is TGCAGCGCTGATCGACAGGGTCGGGAAGCTTTCTTT. Translating it yields CSADRQGREAFF. Full variable domain (outside the CDR3, taken from reference TRBV29-1 and TRBJ1-1): SAVISQKPSRDICQRGTSLTIQCQVDSQVTMMFWYRQQPGQSLTLIATANQGSEATYESGFVIDKFPISRPNLTFSTLTVSNMSPEDSSIYLCSADRQGREAFFGQGTRLTVV.

The chain carries TRBV29-1 and TRBJ2-1, with D perhaps matching TRBD1 (6 bases). There are 14 residues in the CDR3. Germline CDR1 SQVTM, CDR2 ANQGSEA. V was clipped by 8 bases and J by 4 bases, with 18 bases between them. The chain's CDR3 is CSSMTGVPYNEQFF. The CDR3 DNA sequence: TGCAGCTCCATGACAGGCGTTCCGTACAATGAGCAGTTCTTC.

This chain connects TRBV25-1 to TRBJ1-6; D gene uncertain. V lost 5 bases and J lost 5, with 4 bases in between. CDR1 and CDR2 (germline): MGHDK, SYGVNS. CDR3 length: 12 amino acids. CDR3 sequence: CASSTNNSPLHF. In nucleotides, the CDR3 is TGTGCCAGCAGTACAAATAATTCACCCCTCCACTTT.

The chain is built from TRBV5-1 and TRBJ1-4; the D gene is possibly TRBD1 (5 bases). The germline V gene encodes CDR1 SGHRS and CDR2 YFSETQ. The CDR3 consists of 14 residues. V dropped 1 base and J dropped 7 bases, with 11 bases sitting between them. DNA of the CDR3: TGCGCCAGCAGCTTGAATCGGGACCCTGAAAAACTGTTTTTT. Protein sequence: CASSLNRDPEKLFF.

V usage is TRBV5-6 and J usage is TRBJ2-2, with 7 bases lining up with TRBD2. There are 15 residues in the CDR3. Germline V gene data show CDR1 as SGHDT and CDR2 as YYEEEE. Unmatched junction bases numbered 5, after V lost 1 base and J lost 5 bases. CDR3 protein: CASSLNWGGTGELFF. The CDR3 DNA sequence: TGTGCCAGCAGCTTGAACTGGGGAGGGACCGGGGAGCTGTTTTTT.

The CDR3: CASGLAAIQPQHF. The DNA of the CDR3 is TGTGCTAGTGGTTTGGCAGCTATTCAGCCCCAGCATTTT. This rearrangement joins TRBV12-5 to TRBJ1-5; D uncertain. Germline CDR1 and CDR2: LGHNT and FRNRAP. The CDR3 totals 13 residues. Trimming took off 1 base at V and 6 bases at J, with 7 bases between the two ends.

This sequence joins TRBV7-8 and TRBJ1-1; D is unclear. CDR3 length: 13 residues. The germline gives CDR1 SGHVS, CDR2 FQNEAQ. Deletions cut 6 bases from V and 3 bases from J, with 11 bases between. CDR3 DNA sequence: TGTGCCAGCAGAGACCCTTGGGACACTGAAGCTTTCTTT. Translating gives CASRDPWDTEAFF.

In the case of this clone: Distinct nucleotide sequences in the sample also encode this CDR3. The chain has TRBV29-1 and TRBJ2-5, with 12 bases identical to TRBD1. The CDR3 has 16 residues. With 6 bases clipped from V and 5 bases from J, the junction kept 13 bases outside the gene matches. Germline V lookup: CDR1 SQVTM, CDR2 ANQGSEA. The CDR3 nucleotides are TGCAGCGTCGGCCGGCTCGGGACAGGGGGCATTGAGACCCAGTACTTC. It translates to CSVGRLGTGGIETQYF.

This rearrangement joins TRBV6-1 to TRBJ1-3; maybe TRBD1 (6 bases). Trimming left V 7 bases short and J 0 bases short, with 13 bases between. The CDR3 covers 15 residues. The germline V gene has CDR1 MNHNS and CDR2 SASEGT. CDR3 residues: CASMGTQFSGNTIYF. CDR3 in DNA: TGTGCCAGCATGGGGACACAATTCTCTGGAAACACCATATATTTT.

This chain uses TRBV4-1 with TRBJ1-1; 8 nucleotides align to TRBD1. This CDR3 spans 14 amino acids. Losses at the gene ends were 4 bases for V and 11 bases for J; bases not matched to a gene: 12. CDR1 and CDR2 (germline): MGHRA, YSYEKL. As DNA, the CDR3 is TGCGCCAGCAGCCGCCCGTCCAGGGGGCTGGGTGCTTTCTTT. This codes for CASSRPSRGLGAFF.

V and J are TRBV7-9 and TRBJ1-4; D is perhaps TRBD1 (6 bases). The V end was cut by 1 base, the J end by 8 bases, with 11 bases between. The CDR3 extends over 14 amino acids. The germline gives CDR1 SEHNR, CDR2 FQNEAQ (reference sequence). DNA for the CDR3: TGTGCCAGCAGCTTAGGCAGGGGTGAAGAAAAACTGTTTTTT. It codes for CASSLGRGEEKLFF.

The rearrangement joins TRBV4-2 to TRBJ2-1; D perhaps matches TRBD2 (7 bases). Trimming took off 1 base at V and 6 bases at J, with 13 bases between the two ends. Per the germline V gene, CDR1 is LGHNA and CDR2 is YNFKEQ. This CDR3 region has 15 residues. The chain's CDR3 is CASSQAGGRSNEQFF. In DNA form, the CDR3 reads TGTGCCAGCAGCCAAGCGGGGGGCCGGAGCAATGAGCAGTTCTTC.

The genes are TRBV7-9 and TRBJ1-6; D call uncertain. CDR1 SEHNR and CDR2 FQNEAQ come from the germline V gene (reference sequence). Trimming took 6 bases from V and 0 from J, leaving 12 bases between them. The CDR3 contains 16 residues. This CDR3 reads CASSLSGSSYNSPLHF. The CDR3 DNA reads TGTGCCAGCAGTCTCTCGGGGAGCTCCTATAATTCACCCCTCCACTTT. Full variable domain (outside the CDR3, taken from reference TRBV7-9 and TRBJ1-6): DTGVSQNPRHKITKRGQNVTFRCDPISEHNRLYWYRQTLGQGPEFLTYFQNEAQLEKSRLLSDRFSAERPKGSFSTLEIQRTEQGDSAMYLCASSLSGSSYNSPLHFGNGTRLTVT.

The chain couples TRBV7-9 to TRBJ1-5; weak D call: TRBD1 (6 bases). Germline CDR1 reads SEHNR; CDR2 reads FQNEAQ (reference sequence). The CDR3 totals 17 residues. The ends were cut back, 1 base at V and 6 bases at J, with 19 bases in the middle. CDR3 DNA: TGTGCCAGCAGCTTAGGAGGGCCGGGGGCCAACAGTCAGCCCCAGCATTTT. Translation: CASSLGGPGANSQPQHF.

The genes are TRBV11-3 and TRBJ2-5, with 8 bases lining up with TRBD2. CDR3 length: 16 residues. Germline trimming cut 1 base from V and 1 base from J; bases unmatched to any gene: 5. The germline gives CDR1 SGHNT, CDR2 YENEEA. The CDR3 nucleotides are TGTGCCAGCAGCTTAGGGATAGCGGGGCTCCAAGAGACCCAGTACTTC. It specifies CASSLGIAGLQETQYF.

The chain joins TRBV29-1 to TRBJ2-1; tentatively, D is TRBD2 (6 bases). The V end lost 6 bases, the J end lost 6 bases, and 12 bases lay between the germline ends. The CDR3 is made up of 12 amino acids. Germline CDR1 is SQVTM and CDR2 is ANQGSEA. The DNA for the CDR3 is TGCAGCGTAGGACCCGGGGGCAATGAGCAGTTCTTC. This sequence encodes CSVGPGGNEQFF.

A single count supports this clone. The J gene is TRBJ2-7, the V gene TRBV5-1, with 13 bases fitting TRBD2. The CDR3 covers 19 residues. V trimming: 0 bases; J trimming: 1 base; junction bases outside the gene matches: 10. Germline V gives CDR1 SGHRS, CDR2 YFSETQ. CDR3 region: CASSLGLGLAGRRSYEQYF. The CDR3 DNA sequence: TGCGCCAGCAGCTTGGGGCTGGGACTAGCGGGGAGGCGATCCTACGAGCAGTACTTC. The full variable domain, with the rest looked up from reference TRBV5-1 and TRBJ2-7, is KAGVTQTPRYLIKTRGQQVTLSCSPISGHRSVSWYQQTPGQGLQFLFEYFSETQRNKGNFPGRFSGRQFSNSRSEMNVSTLELGDSALYLCASSLGLGLAGRRSYEQYFGPGTRLTVT.

The chain carries TRBV7-8 and TRBJ2-5, with 12 bases lining up with TRBD2. Per germline, CDR1 SGHVS and CDR2 FQNEAQ. V lost 4 bases, J lost 5 bases, and 2 bases stayed unmatched. The CDR3 extends over 14 amino acids. The CDR3 bases are TGTGCCAGCAGCTGGACTAGCGGGGAGGAGACCCAGTACTTC. This gives the protein CASSWTSGEETQYF.

The rearrangement links TRBV12-5 to TRBJ1-1; weak D call: TRBD1 (6 bases). CDR3 length: 15 residues. V was cut by 5 bases and J by 4 bases, with 17 bases left in between. Germline V lookup: CDR1 LGHNT, CDR2 FRNRAP. The CDR3 DNA sequence: TGTGCTAGTGGTAAGGATGGGGGCAGGGTCACTGAAGCTTTCTTT. It translates to CASGKDGGRVTEAFF.

The rearrangement links TRBV11-3 to TRBJ1-6; D is unclear. This CDR3 contains 15 residues. Germline loops: CDR1 SGHNT, CDR2 YENEEA. Trimming left V 2 bases short and J 7 bases short, with 12 bases between. The CDR3 sequence: CASSLPSTHNSPLHF. The CDR3 nucleotides read TGTGCCAGCAGCTTACCCTCGACACACAATTCACCCCTCCACTTT.